The 23 T cell receptor beta chains presented below share a single source sample, sequenced in a study of cytomegalovirus exposure and HLA in healthy donors. This PCR relied on a set of 60 Vbeta primers and 13 Jbeta primers. Generated by immunoSEQ multiplex PCR, the TCRdb table keeps only in-frame clones and is missing some. The sample lists roughly 130,000 clones; approximately 65% were seen once. Sequences were obtained from PBMCs. These receptors came from a woman in her fifties or sixties in good health and CMV-seronegative.

A few counts support this clone. The chain has TRBV27 and TRBJ1-2; D not resolved. Between the trimmed V and J ends, which lost 0 bases and 2 bases, there was a span of 7 bases. The germline V gene has CDR1 MNHEY and CDR2 SMNVEV (reference sequence). This CDR3 is built from 14 residues. DNA for the CDR3: TGTGCCAGCAGTTTATCGGCGGTAAACTATGGCTACACCTTC. Its translation: CASSLSAVNYGYTF.

This clone was detected only a few times. This chain links TRBV6-1 with TRBJ1-2, with D possibly TRBD1 on 6 matching bases. V lost 3 bases and J lost 8, with 13 bases in between. This CDR3 comprises 13 residues. Germline loops: CDR1 MNHNS, CDR2 SASEGT. CDR3 in amino acids: CASSDPQGQGYTF. CDR3 bases: TGTGCCAGCAGTGATCCGCAGGGGCAGGGCTACACCTTC.

CDR3 residues: CASSPRYQETQYF. The CDR3 DNA sequence: TGTGCCAGCAGCCCCCGGTACCAAGAGACCCAGTACTTC. This chain joins TRBV7-9 and TRBJ2-5; D call uncertain. Trimming stripped 5 bases from V and 0 bases from J, with 7 bases between. The CDR3 consists of 13 residues. Germline CDR1 SEHNR, CDR2 FQNEAQ (reference sequence).

V is TRBV6-5 and J is TRBJ1-1, with TRBD1 identical over 8 bases. The CDR3 loop spans 15 amino acids. V lost 6 bases, J lost 4 bases, and 10 bases stayed unmatched. Germline CDR1 is MNHEY and CDR2 is SVGAGI. The CDR3, as DNA: TGTGCCAGCAGCCCGGCCAGGGGGCGTATCACTGAAGCTTTCTTT. This encodes CASSPARGRITEAFF.

The chain combines TRBV7-3 with TRBJ2-3; 7 bases map to TRBD2. The CDR3 length is 14 residues. Germline values: CDR1 SGHTA, CDR2 FQGTGA. Germline trimming cut 5 bases from V and 5 bases from J; bases unmatched to any gene: 7. The CDR3 loop reads CASSLSGAQDTQYF. In DNA form, the CDR3 reads TGTGCCAGCAGCCTAAGCGGGGCTCAAGATACGCAGTATTTT.

This sequence joins TRBV27 and TRBJ2-6; no clear D gene. The V gene's germline CDR1 is MNHEY and CDR2 SMNVEV (reference sequence). V lost 1 base and J lost 3, with 7 bases in between. This CDR3 region has 15 residues. In nucleotides, the CDR3 is TGTGCCAGCAGTTTATTGGTCGGTGGGGCCAACGTCCTGACTTTC. Translated: CASSLLVGGANVLTF.

The CDR3 here is CASSFAGGTYNEQFF. The CDR3 coding sequence is TGTGCCAGCAGTTTCGCGGGAGGGACCTACAATGAGCAGTTCTTC. The rearrangement joins TRBV28 to TRBJ2-1; 9 bases are shared with TRBD2. Germline assignment: CDR1 MDHEN and CDR2 SYDVKM. After removal of 3 bases from V and 2 bases from J, the junction contained 2 bases not matched to a gene. The CDR3 runs 15 residues. Using reference TRBV28 and TRBJ2-1 for the parts outside the CDR3, the full variable domain is DVKVTQSSRYLVKRTGEKVFLECVQDMDHENMFWYRQDPGLGLRLIYFSYDVKMKEKGDIPEGYSVSREKKERFSLILESASTNQTSMYLCASSFAGGTYNEQFFGPGTRLTVL.

The V gene is TRBV27, the J gene TRBJ2-1; 7 bases agree with TRBD2. CDR3 length: 14 amino acids. The germline gives CDR1 MNHEY, CDR2 SMNVEV (reference sequence). V shed 5 bases, J shed 2 bases, and the junction held 3 bases outside the gene matches. The CDR3 spells CASSSAGAYNEQFF. CDR3 nucleotides: TGTGCCAGCAGTAGCGCGGGGGCCTACAATGAGCAGTTCTTC.

This clone has just a few counts. This chain uses TRBV7-6 with TRBJ2-5; D possibly corresponds to TRBD2 (7 bases). Trimming took off 5 bases at V and 4 bases at J, with 17 bases between the two ends. The CDR3 extends over 15 amino acids. CDR1 and CDR2 from the germline V gene are SGHVS and FNYEAQ. The CDR3 DNA reads as TGTGCCAGCAGCCGCGCTTGGGGGGGGCGAGAGACCCAGTACTTC. It encodes CASSRAWGGRETQYF. The complete variable domain, with remaining parts taken from reference TRBV7-6 and TRBJ2-5, reads GAGVSQSPRYKVTKRGQDVALRCDPISGHVSLYWYRQALGQGPEFLTYFNYEAQQDKSGLPNDRFSAERPEGSISTLTIQRTEQRDSAMYRCASSRAWGGRETQYFGPGTRLLVL.

The chain links TRBV10-1 to TRBJ1-1; no firm D call. Trimming took off 8 bases at V and 11 bases at J, with 15 bases between the two ends. The CDR3 extends over 11 amino acids. Germline CDR1 and CDR2: WNHNN and SYGVQD (reference sequence). CDR3 DNA sequence: TGCGCCAGCCGGGTTGAGTGGATGGCTTTCTTT. The encoded protein is CASRVEWMAFF.

The rearrangement joins TRBV9 to TRBJ1-1; possibly TRBD1 for D (5 bases). This CDR3 has 19 residues. Trimming took off 4 bases at V and 2 bases at J, with 27 bases between the two ends. Germline-derived CDR1 and CDR2 are SGDLS and YYNGEE. CDR3 amino acids: CASSLSYTPLTVQNTEAFF. As DNA, the CDR3 is TGTGCCAGCAGCCTGTCGTATACTCCTCTGACAGTTCAAAACACTGAAGCTTTCTTT.

The chain carries TRBV2 and TRBJ2-7, with 9 bases lining up with TRBD2. Trimming took 6 bases from V and 0 from J; bases not matched to a gene: 9. Per the germline V gene, CDR1 is SNHLY and CDR2 is FYNNEI. The CDR3 has 16 amino acids. CDR3 loop: CASRVGAGGPSYEQYF. In DNA, the CDR3 is TGTGCCAGCAGGGTGGGGGCGGGAGGGCCCTCCTACGAGCAGTACTTC.

V and J are TRBV6-1 and TRBJ1-4, with D tentatively TRBD1 (5 bases). The CDR3 length is 12 residues. Trimming cost V 4 bases and J 5 bases, with 5 bases left between them. Germline values: CDR1 MNHNS, CDR2 SASEGT. CDR3 DNA sequence: TGTGCCAGCAGTGGACAGAATGAAAAACTGTTTTTT. This codes for CASSGQNEKLFF.

The chain links TRBV6-6 to TRBJ2-7, with TRBD2 matching 14 bases. Germline V gives CDR1 MNHNY, CDR2 SVGAGI (reference sequence). This CDR3 comprises 16 residues. The V segment lost 4 bases and the J segment 3 bases; nucleotides outside the gene matches: 5. The DNA for the CDR3 is TGTGCCAGCAGTTCCGGACTAGCGGGAGGTTACTACGAGCAGTACTTC. Its translation: CASSSGLAGGYYEQYF.

The chain joins TRBV5-1 to TRBJ1-1; D might be TRBD1 (6 bases). The CDR3 has 15 residues. The V gene's germline CDR1 is SGHRS and CDR2 YFSETQ. Deletions cut 0 bases from V and 1 base from J, with 10 bases between. The CDR3 loop reads CASSLAGGRNTEAFF. The CDR3 bases are TGCGCCAGCAGCTTGGCGGGGGGGCGGAACACTGAAGCTTTCTTT.

V and J are TRBV7-3 and TRBJ1-2; perhaps TRBD1 as D (6 bases). V was shortened by 2 bases and J by 8 bases, with 21 bases between the two germline ends. The CDR3 consists of 16 residues. Germline V gene sequence: CDR1 SGHTA, CDR2 FQGTGA. The CDR3 here is CASSLEIAGAPQGYTF. For the CDR3, the DNA is TGTGCCAGCAGCTTAGAAATCGCGGGGGCGCCACAGGGCTACACCTTC.

V gene TRBV29-1 combines with J gene TRBJ2-5; D is ambiguous. V dropped 0 bases and J dropped 4 bases, with 9 bases sitting between them. Germline lookup yields CDR1 SQVTM and CDR2 ANQGSEA. The CDR3 contains 13 residues. In DNA form, the CDR3 reads TGCAGCGTTGAAGATCGGTCCCGAGAGACCCAGTACTTC. Translation: CSVEDRSRETQYF.

V usage is TRBV6-1 and J usage is TRBJ1-2; 8 bases are shared with TRBD1. V was pared by 7 bases and J by 7 bases, with 8 bases of the junction left unmatched. Looked up from germline, CDR1 is MNHNS and CDR2 is SASEGT. This CDR3 region has 13 residues. The CDR3 reads CASTMTGVLGYTF. Here the CDR3 DNA reads TGTGCCAGCACCATGACAGGGGTTCTTGGCTACACCTTC.

The chain carries TRBV29-1 and TRBJ2-5; a weak D match, TRBD1 (5 bases). The CDR3 runs to 12 residues. Germline CDR1 is SQVTM and CDR2 is ANQGSEA. V was cut by 6 bases and J by 7 bases, with 15 bases left in between. In DNA, the CDR3 is TGCAGCGTGGGGATAGATCAGGGGACCCAGTACTTC. This sequence encodes CSVGIDQGTQYF.

This sequence joins TRBV2 and TRBJ2-1; 11 nucleotides line up with TRBD1. The germline CDR1 and CDR2 sequences are SNHLY and FYNNEI. The length of the CDR3 is 14 residues. V lost 7 bases, J lost 3 bases, and 2 bases stayed unmatched. Here the CDR3 reads CASTGTGGYNEQFF. CDR3 bases: TGTGCCAGCACGGGGACAGGGGGCTACAATGAGCAGTTCTTC.

The rearrangement links TRBV6-1 to TRBJ2-6; D remains ambiguous. The V end lost 6 bases, the J end lost 0 bases, and 6 bases lay between the germline ends. The CDR3 loop spans 14 amino acids. Germline CDR1 MNHNS, CDR2 SASEGT. The chain's CDR3 is CASSKSSGANVLTF. For the CDR3, the DNA is TGTGCCAGCAGCAAGAGCTCTGGGGCCAACGTCCTGACTTTC.

This clone was recorded a few times. The chain couples TRBV4-3 to TRBJ1-1; D is uncertain. The V and J ends lost 4 bases and 2 bases respectively, with 8 bases between them. The CDR3 sequence is 13 residues long. CDR1 LGHNA and CDR2 YSLEER come from the germline V gene. The CDR3 DNA follows: TGCGCCAGCAGCCGCACGGGAAACACTGAAGCTTTCTTT. This codes for CASSRTGNTEAFF.

Points on this clone: The same CDR3 can be traced to other DNA sequences in this sample. This chain uses TRBV28 with TRBJ2-7, with 13 bases lining up with TRBD2. Per the germline V gene, CDR1 is MDHEN and CDR2 is SYDVKM. This CDR3 has 15 residues. Trimming cost V 5 bases and J 4 bases; bases outside gene matches: 5. CDR3 in amino acids: CASSPTSGRAYEQYF. Here the CDR3 DNA reads TGTGCCAGCAGTCCCACTAGCGGGAGGGCATACGAGCAGTACTTC.